This T cell receptor beta chain was recovered during a study of shared clonotypes between healthy human individuals. Across the whole study: CD4 naive and CD4 memory each took three plates per donor, while CD8 naive took two and CD8 memory one. Study-wide results and caveats: Clonotypes that were shared across four donors made up roughly 5% of naive CD4 clonotypes.

Method: immunoSEQ multiplex PCR; TCRdb's copy keeps in-frame clones and lacks some. Found here are around 1.9 million clones, around 95% of them singletons; the top ten hold about 1.6%. As concerns this clone: Its target is not known.

The V end was cut by 5 bases, the J end by 0 bases, with 17 bases between. This CDR3 region has 16 residues. Germline values: CDR1 SGHVS, CDR2 FQNEAQ. Only CD45RO-negative cells positively selected for CCR7 counted as naive CD8 cells, so terminally differentiated effector memory CD45RA+ cells were excluded. V gene TRBV7-8 combines with J gene TRBJ2-7; TRBD1 or TRBD2 may be the D gene (6 bases each). Sequenced input: naive CD8+ T cells from PBMCs. This sequence was found in a man younger than 35 in good health. Some clones in this sample may be carry-over from other donors' samples. CDR3 amino acids: CASSEDRGPLSYEQYF. The CDR3 region has the DNA TGTGCCAGCAGCGAGGATCGGGGGCCCCTCTCCTACGAGCAGTACTTC.